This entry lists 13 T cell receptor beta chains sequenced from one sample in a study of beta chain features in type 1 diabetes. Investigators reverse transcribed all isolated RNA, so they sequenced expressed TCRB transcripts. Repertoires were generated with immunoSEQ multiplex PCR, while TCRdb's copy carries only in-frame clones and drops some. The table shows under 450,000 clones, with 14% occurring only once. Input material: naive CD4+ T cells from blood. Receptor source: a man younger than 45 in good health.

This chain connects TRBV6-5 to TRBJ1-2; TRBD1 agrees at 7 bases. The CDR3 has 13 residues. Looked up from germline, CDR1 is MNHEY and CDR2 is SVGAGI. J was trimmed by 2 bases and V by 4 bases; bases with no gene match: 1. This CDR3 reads CASSSQGNYGYTF. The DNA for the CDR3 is TGTGCCAGCAGTTCACAGGGGAACTATGGCTACACCTTC.

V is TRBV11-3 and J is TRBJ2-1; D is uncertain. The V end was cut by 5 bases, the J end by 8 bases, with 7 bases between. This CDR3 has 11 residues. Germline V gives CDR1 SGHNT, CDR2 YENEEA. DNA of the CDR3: TGTGCCAGCAGCGCCCTCGATGAGCAGTTCTTC. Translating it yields CASSALDEQFF.

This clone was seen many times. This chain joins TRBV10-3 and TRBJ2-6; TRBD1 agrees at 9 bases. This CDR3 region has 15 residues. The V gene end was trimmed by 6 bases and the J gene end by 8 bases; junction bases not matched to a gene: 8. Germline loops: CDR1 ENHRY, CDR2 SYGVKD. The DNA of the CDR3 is TGTGCCATCAGAGACCGGGACAGGGTCTCCAACGTCCTGACTTTC. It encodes CAIRDRDRVSNVLTF.

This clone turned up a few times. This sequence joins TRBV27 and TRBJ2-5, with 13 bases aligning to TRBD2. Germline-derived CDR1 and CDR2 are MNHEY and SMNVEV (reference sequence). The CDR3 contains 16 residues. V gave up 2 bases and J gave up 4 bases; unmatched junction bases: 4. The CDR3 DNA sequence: TGTGCCAGCAGTTTAGGACTAGCGGGAGACGCAGAGACCCAGTACTTC. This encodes CASSLGLAGDAETQYF.

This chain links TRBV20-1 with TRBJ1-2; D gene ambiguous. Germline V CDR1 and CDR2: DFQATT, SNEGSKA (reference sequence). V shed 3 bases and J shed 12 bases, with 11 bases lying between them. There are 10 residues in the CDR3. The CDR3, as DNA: TGCAGTGCTAGTTCCCGCTGGAACACCTTC. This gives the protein CSASSRWNTF.

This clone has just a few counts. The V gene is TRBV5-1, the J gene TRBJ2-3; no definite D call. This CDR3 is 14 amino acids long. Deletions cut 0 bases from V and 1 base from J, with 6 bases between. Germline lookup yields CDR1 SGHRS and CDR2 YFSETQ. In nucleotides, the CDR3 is TGCGCCAGCAGCTTGGTAGAGGGCACAGATACGCAGTATTTT. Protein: CASSLVEGTDTQYF.

For the CDR3, the DNA is TGCGCCAGCAGCCAAGGGGACAACACTGAAGCTTTCTTT. It encodes CASSQGDNTEAFF. The chain combines TRBV5-1 with TRBJ1-1; tentatively, D is TRBD1 (5 bases). Germline lookup yields CDR1 SGHRS and CDR2 YFSETQ. V was pared by 4 bases and J by 2 bases, with 9 bases between. The CDR3 spans 13 residues.

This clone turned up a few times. CDR3 bases: TGTGCCAGCAGGACAGGGGCGCAGTCTAGGCATGGCTACACCTTC. Its translation: CASRTGAQSRHGYTF. The chain joins TRBV7-9 to TRBJ1-2; 8 positions match TRBD1. This CDR3 has 15 amino acids. The germline V gene encodes CDR1 SEHNR and CDR2 FQNEAQ (reference sequence). V lost 6 bases and J lost 6; bases outside the gene matches: 12.

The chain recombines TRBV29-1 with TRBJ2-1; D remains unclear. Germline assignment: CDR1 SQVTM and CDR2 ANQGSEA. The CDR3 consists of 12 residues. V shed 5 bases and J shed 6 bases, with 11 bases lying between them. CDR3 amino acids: CSVKDLANEQFF. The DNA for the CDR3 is TGCAGCGTTAAGGATCTCGCCAATGAGCAGTTCTTC.

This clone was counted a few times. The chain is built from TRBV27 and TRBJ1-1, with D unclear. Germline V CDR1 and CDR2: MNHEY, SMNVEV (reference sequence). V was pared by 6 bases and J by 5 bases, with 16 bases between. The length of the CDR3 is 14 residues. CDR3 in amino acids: CASRGSSGLTEAFF. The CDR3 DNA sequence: TGTGCCAGCAGAGGATCCTCGGGCTTGACTGAAGCTTTCTTT.

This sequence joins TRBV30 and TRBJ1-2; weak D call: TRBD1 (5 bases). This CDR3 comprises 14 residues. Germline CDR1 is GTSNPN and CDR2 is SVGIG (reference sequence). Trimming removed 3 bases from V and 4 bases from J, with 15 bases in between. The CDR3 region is CAWSFGAGAYGYTF. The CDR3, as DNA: TGTGCCTGGAGCTTTGGGGCGGGAGCCTATGGCTACACCTTC.

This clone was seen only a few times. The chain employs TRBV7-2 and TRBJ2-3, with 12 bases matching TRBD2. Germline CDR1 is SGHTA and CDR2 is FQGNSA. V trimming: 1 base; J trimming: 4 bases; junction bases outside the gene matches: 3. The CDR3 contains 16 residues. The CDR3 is CASSLEASGGADTQYF. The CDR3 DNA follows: TGTGCCAGCAGCTTAGAGGCTAGCGGGGGGGCAGATACGCAGTATTTT.

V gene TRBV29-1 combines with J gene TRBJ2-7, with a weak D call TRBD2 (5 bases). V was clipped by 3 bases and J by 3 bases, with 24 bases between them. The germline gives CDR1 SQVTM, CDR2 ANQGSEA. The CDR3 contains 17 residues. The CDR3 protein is CSVDGQRAEGLVYEQYF. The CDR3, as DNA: TGCAGCGTTGATGGGCAGCGTGCAGAGGGATTGGTCTACGAGCAGTACTTC.